This T cell receptor (beta chain) is drawn from a study of STAT5B mutations in CD4+ large granular lymphocyte leukemia. Overall study context: The CDR3 'QG' motif was associated with a particular HLA allele among healthy donors.

From germline, CDR1 is SGHAT and CDR2 FQNNGV. This CDR3 comprises 13 residues. With 2 bases removed from V and 9 bases from J, the gap between germline ends came to 11 bases. General study points: 8/27 top patient clones versus 2/35 control clones were TRBV06-family. No patients shared main leukemic clonotypes, though around 24% appeared at low frequency elsewhere.

Comments on this clone: Antigen unknown.

Original data processing: The detection floor for productive clonotype frequency was 2.59 x 10-5. The repertoire was sequenced with immunoSEQ multiplex PCR; TCRdb's copy has only in-frame clones and lacks some. V and J calls and clone size are as listed in that table; D and trimming were resolved from the DNA. The data contain 31,000 or so clones, approximately 80% of them seen just once; the ten biggest clones take up around 2.3%. The J gene is TRBJ2-1, the V gene TRBV11-2; TRBD1 might be the D (5 bases). The sequence came from a human donor in good health. Sample: CD4+ T cells from blood buffy coats. CDR3 loop: CASSLTGRGEQFF. In DNA form, the CDR3 reads TGTGCCAGCAGCTTAACCGGAAGGGGTGAGCAGTTCTTC. The variable domain in full, with the rest retrieved from reference TRBV11-2 and TRBJ2-1, is EAGVAQSPRYKIIEKRQSVAFWCNPISGHATLYWYQQILGQGPKLLIQFQNNGVVDDSQLPKDRFSAERLKGVDSTLKIQPAKLEDSAVYLCASSLTGRGEQFFGPGTRLTVL.